What follows describes a single T cell receptor (beta chain). Cohort assignment relied on participant-reported clinical history. J gave up 7 bases and V 3 bases, and 7 bases lay outside the gene matches. CDR1 is SGHTA and CDR2 is FQGNSA in the germline V gene. The CDR3 consists of 15 residues. Per the study methods: Scientists estimated how many nucleated cells there were by amplifying reference gene primers. Sequencing was performed with immunoSEQ multiplex PCR; in TCRdb, only in-frame clones are kept and a portion is missing. The V and J calls and clone size are taken from that table; D and trimming were inferred from the DNA. Of roughly 260,000 clones detected, roughly 86% appear once; the ten largest clones hold approximately 2.4%. This entry is derived from a study of blood T cell repertoires in COVID-19.

The chain combines TRBV7-2 with TRBJ2-2; 8 bases map to TRBD2. Sequenced material: PBMCs or T cells enriched from blood (not recorded which). The receptor comes from a young woman who had recovered from COVID-19. CDR3 protein: CASSFSGNQGGELFF. The CDR3 DNA reads TGTGCCAGCAGCTTTAGCGGGAACCAGGGCGGGGAGCTGTTTTTT.